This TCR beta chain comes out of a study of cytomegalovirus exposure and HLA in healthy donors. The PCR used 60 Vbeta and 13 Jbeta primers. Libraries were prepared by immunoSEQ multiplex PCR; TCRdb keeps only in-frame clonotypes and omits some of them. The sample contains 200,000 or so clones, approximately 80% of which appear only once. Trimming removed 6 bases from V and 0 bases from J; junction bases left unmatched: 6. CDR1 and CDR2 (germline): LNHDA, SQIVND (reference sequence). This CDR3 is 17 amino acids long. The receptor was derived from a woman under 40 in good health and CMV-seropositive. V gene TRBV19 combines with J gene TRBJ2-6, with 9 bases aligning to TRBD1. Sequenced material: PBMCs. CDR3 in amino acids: CASRGTGRSSGANVLTF. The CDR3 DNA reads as TGTGCCAGTAGGGGGACAGGGAGAAGCTCTGGGGCCAACGTCCTGACTTTC.